These 2 T cell receptor beta chains came from one sample sequenced in a study of blood T cell repertoires in COVID-19 (dated by TCRdb to the early 2020s). The receptor library was made with the immunoSEQ multiplex PCR assay. Here the immuneACCESS table is served through TCRdb, limited to in-frame sequences with V and J called. Missing clones are a known gap in these copies; in checked studies unresolved V genes cover under half, and the rest lacks a known reason. The sample profile shows 40,000 or so clones; around 88% of them were found once. 3.7% of the sample is taken by the ten largest. Sequenced input: peripheral blood. The source is a human donor in a cohort sampled during active COVID-19.

This chain links TRBV4-3 with TRBJ2-7; TRBD2 is a possible D gene (6 bases). The V gene lost 0 bases and the J gene lost 3 bases, with 12 bases spanning the gap. The CDR3 is 15 residues long. CDR1 LGHNA and CDR2 YSLEER come from the germline V gene. CDR3 amino acids: CASSQDNGGGYEQYF. The CDR3 DNA reads TGCGCCAGCAGCCAAGATAACGGGGGTGGCTACGAGCAGTACTTC.

This clone was detected only once. V usage is TRBV5-1 and J usage is TRBJ1-1, with D possibly matching TRBD1 (5 bases). Germline V gene lookup returns CDR1 SGHRS and CDR2 YFSETQ. V gave up 0 bases and J gave up 4 bases, with 7 bases separating them. CDR3 length: 13 residues. The CDR3 here is CASSLETGTEAFF. Here the CDR3 DNA reads TGCGCCAGCAGCTTGGAAACAGGCACTGAAGCTTTCTTT.